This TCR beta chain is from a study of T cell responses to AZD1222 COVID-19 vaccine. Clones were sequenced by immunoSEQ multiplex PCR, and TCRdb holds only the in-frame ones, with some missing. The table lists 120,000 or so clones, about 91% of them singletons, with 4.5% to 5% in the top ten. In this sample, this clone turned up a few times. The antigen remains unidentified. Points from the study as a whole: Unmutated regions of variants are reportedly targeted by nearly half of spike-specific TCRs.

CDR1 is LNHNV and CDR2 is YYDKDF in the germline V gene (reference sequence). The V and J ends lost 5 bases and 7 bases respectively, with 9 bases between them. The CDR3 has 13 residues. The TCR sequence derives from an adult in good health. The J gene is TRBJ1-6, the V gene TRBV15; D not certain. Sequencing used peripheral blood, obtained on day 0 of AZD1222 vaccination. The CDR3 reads CATSSGTNSPLHF. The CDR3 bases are TGTGCCACCAGCTCTGGCACCAATTCACCCCTCCACTTT.